Shown below are 2 T cell receptor beta chains from a single sample sequenced in a study of brain metastases from non-small cell lung cancer (dated by TCRdb to the late 2010s). Library construction relied on the immunoSEQ multiplex PCR assay. This immuneACCESS table, as held by TCRdb, lists in-frame sequences with V and J called but not all clones. Of the missing ones, under half trace to an unresolved V gene in checked studies; the others have no known cause. The sample table holds over a thousand clones, of which around 85% were seen once. The leading ten clones occupy approximately 9.9% of the sample. The sample consisted of tissue from a brain metastasis. What the cell subset or site label conveys for this sample: resected brain metastasis paired with primary lung tumor. The receptors shown here come from a donor at least 40 years old with non-small cell lung cancer.

The chain has TRBV21-1 and TRBJ2-3; the D segment call TRBD1 is taken from the table without a DNA check. TRBV21-1 is a pseudogene locus. The CDR3 loop spans 19 amino acids. CDR3 in DNA: TGTGCCAGCAGCAAAGAAGAGGTAGGGGCACCGCTTAGCACAGATACGCAGTATTTT. It is translated as CASSKEEVGAPLSTDTQYF.

The chain recombines TRBV19 with TRBJ1-6; a possible D gene is TRBD1 (5 bases). This CDR3 region has 13 residues. Trimming cost V 9 bases and J 9 bases, with 15 bases left between them. Germline CDR1 and CDR2: LNHDA and SQIVND (reference sequence). CDR3 nucleotide sequence: TGTGCCAGCGCCTCAAATAGGGGTTCACCCCTCCACTTT. Encoded protein: CASASNRGSPLHF.